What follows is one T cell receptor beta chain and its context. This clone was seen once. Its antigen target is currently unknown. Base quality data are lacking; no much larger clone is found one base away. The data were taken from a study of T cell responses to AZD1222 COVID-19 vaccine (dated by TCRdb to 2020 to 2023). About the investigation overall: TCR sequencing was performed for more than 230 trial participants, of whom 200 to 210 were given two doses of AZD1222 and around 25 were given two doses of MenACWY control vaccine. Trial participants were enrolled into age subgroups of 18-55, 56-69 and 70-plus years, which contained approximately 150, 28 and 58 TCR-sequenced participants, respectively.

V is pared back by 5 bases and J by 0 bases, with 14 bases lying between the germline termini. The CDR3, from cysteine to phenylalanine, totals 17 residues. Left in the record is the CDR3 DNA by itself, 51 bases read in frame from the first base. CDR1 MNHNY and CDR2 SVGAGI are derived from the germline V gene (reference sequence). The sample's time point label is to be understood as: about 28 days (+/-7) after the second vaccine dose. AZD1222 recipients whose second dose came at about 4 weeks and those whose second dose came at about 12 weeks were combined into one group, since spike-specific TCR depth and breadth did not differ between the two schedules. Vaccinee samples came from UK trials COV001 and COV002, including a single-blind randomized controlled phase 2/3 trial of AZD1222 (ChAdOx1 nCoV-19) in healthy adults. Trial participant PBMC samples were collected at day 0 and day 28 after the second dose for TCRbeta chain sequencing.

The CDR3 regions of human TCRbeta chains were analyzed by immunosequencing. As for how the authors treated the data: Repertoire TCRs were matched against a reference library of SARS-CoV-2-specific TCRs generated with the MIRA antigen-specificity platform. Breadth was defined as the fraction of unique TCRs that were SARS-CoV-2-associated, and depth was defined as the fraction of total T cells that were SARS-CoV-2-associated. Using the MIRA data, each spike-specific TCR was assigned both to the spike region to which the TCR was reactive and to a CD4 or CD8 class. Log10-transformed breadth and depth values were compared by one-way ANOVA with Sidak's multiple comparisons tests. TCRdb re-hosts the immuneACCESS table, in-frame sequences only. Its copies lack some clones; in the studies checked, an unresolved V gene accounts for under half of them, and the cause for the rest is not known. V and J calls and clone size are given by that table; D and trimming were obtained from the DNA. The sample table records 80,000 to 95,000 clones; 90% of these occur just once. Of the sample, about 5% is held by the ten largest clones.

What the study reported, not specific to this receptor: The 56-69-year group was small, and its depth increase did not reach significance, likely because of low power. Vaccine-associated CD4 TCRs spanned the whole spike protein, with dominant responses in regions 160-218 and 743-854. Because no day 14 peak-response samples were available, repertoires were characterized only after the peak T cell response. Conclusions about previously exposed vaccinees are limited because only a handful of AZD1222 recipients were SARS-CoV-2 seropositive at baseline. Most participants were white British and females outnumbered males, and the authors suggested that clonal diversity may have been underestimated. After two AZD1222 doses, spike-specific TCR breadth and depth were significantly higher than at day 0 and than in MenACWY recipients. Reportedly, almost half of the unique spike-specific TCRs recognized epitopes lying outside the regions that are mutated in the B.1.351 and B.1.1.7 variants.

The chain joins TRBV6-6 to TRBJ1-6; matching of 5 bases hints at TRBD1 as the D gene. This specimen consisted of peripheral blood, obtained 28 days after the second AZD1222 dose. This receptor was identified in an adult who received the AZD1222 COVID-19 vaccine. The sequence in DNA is TGTGCCAGCAGTCGATCAGCCGGGGGCTCCTATAATTCACCCCTCCACTTT. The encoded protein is CASSRSAGGSYNSPLHF.